This TCR beta chain was obtained from a study of neurological immune-mediated disorders. TCRdb analysed the 5' RACE reads with MiXCR anew, one entry per CDR3 protein. The sample holds about 120,000 distinct CDR3 sequences, about 3.2% seen once. This clonotype was counted many times. Antigen: not known. General study findings and limits: A possible signature appeared as one related-CDR3 cluster, in which phylogenetic grouping placed the repertoires of 18 of 34 multiple sclerosis patients. Whereas HTLV-1-associated myelopathy showed the most TCR clonal expansion, multiple sclerosis showed the least, with levels below those of healthy controls. Neither clinical nor MRI features were associated with the multiple sclerosis repertoire cluster.

J was trimmed by 0 bases and V by 0 bases; bases with no gene match: 9. The CDR3 covers 19 residues. Germline values: CDR1 SGHRS, CDR2 YFSETQ. Sequenced input: PBMCs. This chain uses TRBV5-1 with TRBJ2-4; the match to TRBD1 covers 10 bases. The source of this sequence is a woman aged 25-40 years with multiple sclerosis. The CDR3 here is CASSLAATGGGLAKNIQYF. The CDR3, as DNA: TGCGCCAGCAGCTTGGCCGCGACAGGGGGCGGATTAGCCAAAAACATTCAGTACTTC.